Listed below are T cell receptor beta chains from one sample, sequenced in a study of CD8 T cells in Susac syndrome. TCRdb passed the immunoSEQ multiplex PCR reads through MiXCR, listing each CDR3 protein once. The profile covers about 400,000 distinct CDR3 sequences, with approximately 85% appearing a single time and approximately 0.11% taken by the ten largest. Sequences were obtained from CD8+ T cells from PBMCs. The receptors stem from a human donor with multiple sclerosis. The CDR3 runs from the conserved cysteine through the conserved F or W. A D gene is named only where the DNA matches it firmly. Size is stated for part of the rows, as once, few or many counts, or as a class when the clone is expanded.

TGTGCCAGCAGCTTGGTAACTAGGGGGGAGAGGGATGGCTACACCTTC,CASSLVTRGERDGYTF,once,TRBV5-4,.,TRBJ1-2
TGTGCCAGCAGTTTAAGACAGGGGGCCGAGGGCAATCAGCCCCAGCATTTT,CASSLRQGAEGNQPQHF,.,TRBV27,TRBD1,TRBJ1-5
TGTGCCAGCAGCGGGACCCACCTTGACCCCTACGAGCAGTACTTC,CASSGTHLDPYEQYF,.,TRBV7-9,.,TRBJ2-7
TGTGCCAGCAGCACCCAAGGTGGACAGGGTCGATCTGGGGCCAACGTCCTGACTTTC,CASSTQGGQGRSGANVLTF,.,TRBV7-9,TRBD1,TRBJ2-6
TGTGCCAGCAGTTTAACACCTATAGGGACCACTGAAGCTTTCTTT,CASSLTPIGTTEAFF,.,TRBV27,.,TRBJ1-1
TGTGCCAGCAGCCAAGTTGGCCCGACTAAGCAGTTCTTC,CASSQVGPTKQFF,.,TRBV3-1,.,TRBJ2-1
TGTGCCTGGAGTGATTTAGGGTACGGGTACACTGAAGCTTTCTTT,CAWSDLGYGYTEAFF,.,TRBV30,.,TRBJ1-1
TGTGCCAGCAGCCAAGTTGGAATCAGGATGGAGGACACTGAAGCTTTCTTT,CASSQVGIRMEDTEAFF,.,TRBV3-1,.,TRBJ1-1
TGTGCCAGCAGCCCAGCGGCCCCAGCCACAGATACGCAGTATTTT,CASSPAAPATDTQYF,.,TRBV7-2,.,TRBJ2-3
TGTGCCAGCAAAACGGCAGGGAGGTTAGAGACCCAGTACTTC,CASKTAGRLETQYF,.,TRBV3-1,.,TRBJ2-5
TGCAGTGCTAGAGATCTAGCATCCACCGGGGAGCTGTTTTTT,CSARDLASTGELFF,.,TRBV20-1,.,TRBJ2-2
TGTGCCAGCAGCGTACCCTCTGCGGTCGGGGATGAAGCTTTCTTT,CASSVPSAVGDEAFF,.,TRBV9,.,TRBJ1-1
TGCGCCAGCAGCCATCCGGGACAGGGAGCGACCGGGGAGCTGTTTTTT,CASSHPGQGATGELFF,few,TRBV4-1,TRBD1,TRBJ2-2
TGTGCCAGCACTCCACGTTGGGAGCGGGACGAACAAGAGACCCAGTACTTC,CASTPRWERDEQETQYF,.,TRBV7-9,TRBD2,TRBJ2-5
TGTGCCACCACCCTCCCCCGTGGCGGGACAGTCATCTACGAGCAGTACTTC,CATTLPRGGTVIYEQYF,.,TRBV24-1,.,TRBJ2-7
TGTGGTGCCTGTATGGGCAATCAGCCCCAGCATTTT,CGACMGNQPQHF,.,TRBV28,.,TRBJ1-5
TGTGCCAGCAGTAGCGGGGAGTACAATGAGCAGTTCTTC,CASSSGEYNEQFF,.,TRBV6-4,TRBD2,TRBJ2-1
TGTGCCAGCAGTTTATCGGCGGTCATGAACACTGAAGCTTTCTTT,CASSLSAVMNTEAFF,few,TRBV27,.,TRBJ1-1
TGTGCCAGCAGCCAAGGTCCCGGGGCGCCGGATACGCAGTATTTT,CASSQGPGAPDTQYF,.,TRBV14,.,TRBJ2-3
TGCAGTGCTAGAGATCGTCTCGGGGCTGCGCCCTACGAGCAGTACTTC,CSARDRLGAAPYEQYF,.,TRBV20-1,.,TRBJ2-7
TGTGCCACCAGCAGGGCTAGCGGGCCGACCTACAATGAGCAGTTCTTC,CATSRASGPTYNEQFF,once,TRBV15,TRBD2,TRBJ2-1
TGTGCCATCAGTGATTTGCGGGGGGCGAACACTGAAGCTTTCTTT,CAISDLRGANTEAFF,.,TRBV10-3,.,TRBJ1-1
TGTGCTAGTGGTTTGTCGATAGAGGATACGCAGTATTTT,CASGLSIEDTQYF,.,TRBV12-5,.,TRBJ2-3
TGTGCCAGCAGCTTGGGGTCGGGGGCCGACACTGAAGCTTTCTTT,CASSLGSGADTEAFF,.,TRBV5-6,.,TRBJ1-1
TGTGCCAGCAGTTTATTGGAATCCCGATTCTGGAGTGAAGCTTTCTTT,CASSLLESRFWSEAFF,.,TRBV12-3/TRBV12-4,.,TRBJ1-1
TGCAGCGTCTCTCAGAGCGGGAAGGGCACAGATACGCAGTATTTT,CSVSQSGKGTDTQYF,.,TRBV29-1,TRBD2,TRBJ2-3
TGCAGCGTGTGCGAGCGGGAAAGGGGCGAGCAGTACTTC,CSVCERERGEQYF,.,TRBV29-1,TRBD2,TRBJ2-7
TGTGCCAGCAGTGAAGACATAGGGACAGGTTGGACTGAAGCTTTCTTT,CASSEDIGTGWTEAFF,.,TRBV6-1,TRBD1,TRBJ1-1
TGTGCCAGCAGGGGAACGATGACAGGGTGGAATCAGCCCCAGCATTTT,CASRGTMTGWNQPQHF,.,TRBV2,TRBD1,TRBJ1-5
TGTGCCAGCAGCCAATTACAGGGGCTGAACACTGAAGCTTTCTTT,CASSQLQGLNTEAFF,few,TRBV16,TRBD1,TRBJ1-1
TGCGCCAGCAGCTTGTGGGCGACCTCCTACAATGAGCAGTTCTTC,CASSLWATSYNEQFF,.,TRBV5-1,.,TRBJ2-1